This TCR beta chain appears in the sequencing data of a study of blood T cell repertoires in COVID-19. Study-level information: Donors in the United States, Italy and Spain gave samples during acute or convalescent COVID-19. T cells, B-cell-depleted T cells, or PBMCs supplied cDNA or gDNA.

The germline V gene encodes CDR1 SGHNT and CDR2 YYREEE (reference sequence). Trimming pared 3 bases from V and 7 bases from J, leaving 13 bases between. The CDR3 extends over 13 amino acids. Authors' analysis steps: For nucleated cells, counts were estimated from reference gene primer amplification. The protocol was immunoSEQ multiplex PCR, while the TCRdb copy is restricted to in-frame clones and leaves out a portion. V, J and clone size derive from that table, while D and trimming were established from the DNA sequence. The table shows about 180,000 clones, with less than 90% occurring only once. The sequence was obtained from a man aged 65 to 79 with active or convalescent COVID-19. The genes are TRBV5-4 and TRBJ1-2; unclear D gene. The source material was peripheral blood. CDR3 sequence (DNA): TGTGCCAGCAGCTCCCCGGTATCGAGTGGCTACACCTTC. It codes for CASSSPVSSGYTF.